Below, 23 T cell receptor beta chains from the same sample are listed, as sequenced in a study of shared clonotypes between healthy human individuals. The table came from immunoSEQ multiplex PCR; TCRdb's copy has only in-frame clones and leaves some out. The sample holds 2 million to 2.5 million clones, roughly 95% seen once. Sequencing input: naive CD4+ T cells sorted from blood. This sample's subset: CD45RA+ positively selected. These receptors were obtained from a man between 18 and 29 years old in good health.

The chain couples TRBV6-5 to TRBJ2-1, with D perhaps matching TRBD2 (5 bases). The CDR3 extends over 13 amino acids. CDR1 and CDR2 (germline): MNHEY, SVGAGI. V shed 6 bases and J shed 6 bases, with 12 bases lying between them. CDR3 region: CASSRRDSNEQFF. The DNA of the CDR3 is TGTGCCAGCAGCCGTCGGGATTCCAATGAGCAGTTCTTC.

This chain's CDR3 is CASSIARQGAREKLFF. The CDR3 DNA follows: TGTGCCAGTAGTATAGCAAGACAGGGGGCGCGTGAAAAACTGTTTTTT. This chain connects TRBV19 to TRBJ1-4, with 10 bases matching TRBD1. V was clipped by 1 base and J by 7 bases; unmatched bases: 6. Germline assignment: CDR1 LNHDA and CDR2 SQIVND (reference sequence). The CDR3 runs to 16 residues.

The chain couples TRBV18 to TRBJ1-2; 8 nucleotides align to TRBD1. The CDR3 has 15 amino acids. V was pared by 3 bases and J by 5 bases, with 8 bases of the junction left unmatched. The V gene's germline CDR1 is KGHSH and CDR2 LQKENI. CDR3 coding DNA: TGTGCCAGCTCACCCCCATCCGGGACAGGATATGGCTACACCTTC. Protein sequence: CASSPPSGTGYGYTF.

This chain uses TRBV28 with TRBJ1-2, with 7 bases aligning to TRBD1. The CDR3 spans 14 residues. V lost 5 bases to trimming and J lost 4 bases; unmatched junction nucleotides: 7. Germline CDR1 and CDR2: MDHEN and SYDVKM. For the CDR3, the DNA is TGTGCCAGCAGTCTCATAGGACAGGCCTATGGCTACACCTTC. Amino acids: CASSLIGQAYGYTF.

In the case of this clone: Other DNA sequences from this sample encode an identical CDR3 as well. The V call is TRBV4-1, the J call TRBJ2-7, with 7 bases fitting TRBD1. This CDR3 has 17 amino acids. Germline loops: CDR1 MGHRA, CDR2 YSYEKL. V lost 1 base, J lost 2 bases, and 11 bases stayed unmatched. CDR3 residues: CASSQVAGTATTYEQYF. The CDR3 nucleotides are TGCGCCAGCAGCCAAGTCGCCGGGACAGCAACTACCTACGAGCAGTACTTC.

The V gene is TRBV13, the J gene TRBJ2-1; D call uncertain. The CDR3 runs to 12 residues. Germline-derived CDR1 and CDR2 are PRHDT and FYEKMQ (reference sequence). The V gene lost 7 bases and the J gene lost 5 bases, with 9 bases spanning the gap. The CDR3, as DNA: TGTGCCAGCAACCCCCGGGACAATGAGCAGTTCTTC. As protein: CASNPRDNEQFF.

The genes are TRBV5-1 and TRBJ2-7, with D perhaps TRBD1 or TRBD2 (5 bases each). Trimming shortened V by 0 bases and J by 9 bases, and 10 bases separated the two germline ends. Germline V CDR1 and CDR2: SGHRS, YFSETQ. This CDR3 comprises 12 residues. CDR3 nucleotide sequence: TGCGCCAGCAGCTTGGAGGGACCGAGGCAGTACTTC. It yields the protein CASSLEGPRQYF.

This chain joins TRBV5-1 and TRBJ2-1; D gene unclear. V was shortened by 2 bases and J by 10 bases, with 13 bases between the two germline ends. Germline V gene data show CDR1 as SGHRS and CDR2 as YFSETQ. The CDR3 sequence is 13 residues long. This CDR3 is CASSLEYQREQFF. CDR3 nucleotide sequence: TGCGCCAGCAGCTTAGAATACCAGCGCGAGCAGTTCTTC.

The chain combines TRBV5-6 with TRBJ2-7, with D unclear. CDR1 is SGHDT, CDR2 YYEEEE, per germline. CDR3 length: 13 amino acids. V was clipped by 6 bases and J by 6 bases, with 16 bases between them. Here the CDR3 reads CASTNLGLGEQYF. CDR3 nucleotides: TGTGCCAGCACCAATCTAGGTTTAGGCGAGCAGTACTTC. The whole variable domain, filled in from reference TRBV5-6 and TRBJ2-7, reads DAGVTQSPTHLIKTRGQQVTLRCSPKSGHDTVSWYQQALGQGPQFIFQYYEEEERQRGNFPDRFSGHQFPNYSSELNVNALLLGDSALYLCASTNLGLGEQYFGPGTRLTVT.

The chain combines TRBV5-1 with TRBJ2-2; 8 positions match TRBD2. The CDR3 extends over 14 amino acids. Germline trimming cut 4 bases from V and 6 bases from J; bases unmatched to any gene: 5. Germline-derived CDR1 and CDR2 are SGHRS and YFSETQ. The CDR3 spells CASSRGAGAGELFF. The CDR3 region has the DNA TGCGCCAGCAGCCGGGGAGCGGGGGCCGGGGAGCTGTTTTTT.

The chain couples TRBV10-3 to TRBJ2-5, with a tentative D call TRBD2 (5 bases). From germline, CDR1 is ENHRY and CDR2 SYGVKD. Trimming pared 6 bases from V and 1 base from J, leaving 12 bases between. The CDR3 spans 14 residues. The DNA of the CDR3 is TGTGCCATCAGCGCCTGGGGAGCCCAAGAGACCCAGTACTTC. Amino acid sequence: CAISAWGAQETQYF.

In regard to this clone: This may be a read error: a much more frequent sequence differs by one nucleotide. The identical CDR3 is also encoded by other nucleotide sequences in the sample. The chain recombines TRBV27 with TRBJ2-1; D gene uncertain. This CDR3 has 11 residues. CDR1 is MNHEY and CDR2 is SMNVEV in the germline V gene (reference sequence). Trimming removed 4 bases at V and 4 bases at J, with 2 bases between. The CDR3 reads CASSYYNEQFF. The CDR3 nucleotides read TGTGCCAGCAGTTATTACAATGAGCAGTTCTTC.

Note on this clone: Distinct nucleotide sequences in the sample also encode this CDR3. The V call is TRBV30, the J call TRBJ1-4; tentatively, D is TRBD1 (5 bases). CDR1 GTSNPN and CDR2 SVGIG come from the germline V gene (reference sequence). Trimming left V 1 base short and J 8 bases short, with 11 bases between. CDR3 length: 13 amino acids. The DNA of the CDR3 is TGTGCCTGGAGTGGGACGGGGGTCGAAAAACTGTTTTTT. It yields the protein CAWSGTGVEKLFF.

This clone was counted once. The chain carries TRBV6-4 and TRBJ2-7, with 8 bases fitting TRBD2. Germline V gene sequence: CDR1 MRHNA, CDR2 SNTAGT. Trimming removed 9 bases from V and 5 bases from J; junction bases left unmatched: 15. There are 15 residues in the CDR3. CDR3 sequence reads: CARTSEVLGPHEQYF. As DNA, the CDR3 is TGTGCCAGGACTAGCGAGGTTCTGGGTCCTCACGAGCAGTACTTC.

There are a few counts of this clone. Other DNA variants within this sample encode the same CDR3. The chain recombines TRBV15 with TRBJ1-3, with TRBD1 identical over 7 bases. V shed 5 bases, J shed 0 bases, and the junction held 1 base outside the gene matches. The CDR3 is 14 residues long. Germline V gene data show CDR1 as LNHNV and CDR2 as YYDKDF (reference sequence). The CDR3 spells CATSPGGSGNTIYF. DNA for the CDR3: TGTGCCACCAGCCCAGGGGGCTCTGGAAACACCATATATTTT.

This sequence joins TRBV19 and TRBJ2-7; TRBD2 aligns across 7 bases. After removal of 5 bases from V and 2 bases from J, the junction contained 9 bases not matched to a gene. The CDR3 spans 15 residues. The germline V gene encodes CDR1 LNHDA and CDR2 SQIVND (reference sequence). The CDR3 bases are TGTGCCAGTAGTCGCGCCCTAGCGGACCCCTACGAGCAGTACTTC. As protein: CASSRALADPYEQYF.

V and J are TRBV5-1 and TRBJ2-7; 10 positions agree with TRBD1. The length of the CDR3 is 16 residues. Per the germline V gene, CDR1 is SGHRS and CDR2 is YFSETQ. Trimming took 2 bases from V and 4 from J; bases not matched to a gene: 9. The DNA for the CDR3 is TGCGCCAGCAGCTTTGGGGGGACAGGGGTCCCTTACGAGCAGTACTTC. Its protein is CASSFGGTGVPYEQYF. The whole variable domain, remainder taken from reference TRBV5-1 and TRBJ2-7, is KAGVTQTPRYLIKTRGQQVTLSCSPISGHRSVSWYQQTPGQGLQFLFEYFSETQRNKGNFPGRFSGRQFSNSRSEMNVSTLELGDSALYLCASSFGGTGVPYEQYFGPGTRLTVT.

The chain combines TRBV11-3 with TRBJ2-5; D is undetermined. Germline-derived CDR1 and CDR2 are SGHNT and YENEEA. Trimming took off 1 base at V and 2 bases at J, with 14 bases between the two ends. This CDR3 comprises 16 residues. CDR3 in amino acids: CASSLGGKASQETQYF. CDR3 coding DNA: TGTGCCAGCAGCTTAGGTGGAAAGGCGAGTCAAGAGACCCAGTACTTC.

The gene calls are TRBV15 and TRBJ2-6; D could derive from TRBD1 or TRBD2 (5 bases each). The CDR3 covers 15 residues. V dropped 3 bases and J dropped 0 bases, with 6 bases sitting between them. The germline CDR1 and CDR2 sequences are LNHNV and YYDKDF (reference sequence). The CDR3 nucleotides are TGTGCCACCAGCAGTGGGGGCTCTGGGGCCAACGTCCTGACTTTC. Translation: CATSSGGSGANVLTF.

As DNA, the CDR3 is TGTGCCAGCAGTTCGGGACAGCTCTTTTATGGCTACACCTTC. Amino acids: CASSSGQLFYGYTF. The rearrangement links TRBV28 to TRBJ1-2; 7 positions agree with TRBD1. V lost 4 bases to trimming and J lost 5 bases; unmatched junction nucleotides: 7. Germline assignment: CDR1 MDHEN and CDR2 SYDVKM. CDR3 length: 14 amino acids.

The V and J genes are TRBV6-6 and TRBJ2-5; weak D call: TRBD1 (5 bases). The CDR3 has 12 residues. Germline CDR1 reads MNHNY; CDR2 reads SVGAGI (reference sequence). The V and J ends lost 6 bases and 4 bases respectively, with 9 bases between them. CDR3 in amino acids: CASRDSLETQYF. CDR3 DNA sequence: TGTGCCAGCAGAGACAGTTTAGAGACCCAGTACTTC.

The rearrangement joins TRBV4-1 to TRBJ1-5; D is possibly TRBD1 (6 bases). V lost 0 bases and J 6 bases, leaving 18 bases between the germline ends. Germline loops: CDR1 MGHRA, CDR2 YSYEKL. CDR3 length: 17 residues. The CDR3 sequence: CASSQDPLGRGSQPQHF. The CDR3 DNA sequence: TGCGCCAGCAGCCAAGATCCTTTAGGCAGGGGTAGTCAGCCCCAGCATTTT.

V is TRBV20-1 and J is TRBJ1-1; 8 bases match TRBD1. Germline V CDR1 and CDR2: DFQATT, SNEGSKA (reference sequence). The CDR3 spans 11 residues. V lost 1 base and J lost 11; bases outside the gene matches: 3. The CDR3 loop reads CSARGDRRAFF. As DNA, the CDR3 is TGCAGTGCTAGAGGGGACAGGAGGGCTTTCTTT.